This TCR beta chain came from a study of technical replicates of blood from several donors. The CDR3 length is 18 residues. Trimming removed 1 base from V and 0 bases from J, with 18 bases in between. CDR1 is LGHNA, CDR2 YNFKEQ, per germline. The method was immunoSEQ multiplex PCR; TCRdb's version includes in-frame clones alone and lacks a portion of them. The table lists 65,000 to 90,000 clones, 93% of them singletons, with 0.2% to 0.3% in the top ten. Sequenced input: T cells isolated from PBMCs. The clonotype was recovered from a human donor in good health. The chain links TRBV4-2 to TRBJ2-5, with D possibly TRBD1 on 6 matching bases. The DNA of the CDR3 is TGTGCCAGCAGCCAAGCGAAAACGGGACACGGGAACCAAGAGACCCAGTACTTC. Amino acids: CASSQAKTGHGNQETQYF.